The present T cell receptor beta chain was sequenced within a study of shared clonotypes between healthy human individuals. Study-level findings and limits: Non-shared clonotypes were found to have lower generation probabilities than the clonotypes that were shared by all four of the sorted-subset donors.

CDR3 length: 11 amino acids. V dropped 7 bases and J dropped 8 bases, with 14 bases sitting between them. Germline V lookup: CDR1 SQVTM, CDR2 ANQGSEA. About this clone: Its antigen is unknown.

Per sorted-subset replicate PCR, input was roughly 220 ng DNA, representing about 32,000 T cell genomes. The method was immunoSEQ multiplex PCR; TCRdb's version includes in-frame clones alone and lacks a portion of them. The sample comprises some 2.4 million clones, roughly 93% of which are singletons, and about 0.38% rests with the top ten. The sequencing input was naive CD4+ T cells from PBMCs. The subset: CD45RA+ positively selected. The sequence derives from a man between 18 and 35 years old in good health. Some clones in this sample may be carry-over from other donors' samples. V gene TRBV29-1 combines with J gene TRBJ1-1, with D uncertain. CDR3 loop: CSAVAREEAFF. The CDR3 DNA sequence: TGCAGCGCCGTCGCCCGCGAGGAAGCTTTCTTT.